The TCR beta chain under discussion was sequenced for a study of cytomegalovirus exposure and HLA in healthy donors. CDR1 and CDR2 (germline): MNHEY, SMNVEV (reference sequence). This CDR3 is built from 13 residues. Vbeta (60) and Jbeta (13) primers were used in the PCR. This table comes from immunoSEQ multiplex PCR, and its TCRdb copy is limited to in-frame clones, with some not included. The top ten hold approximately 2.8% of the sample, which has fewer than 200,000 clones, about 71% seen once. This clonotype was sampled from a woman in her 30s in good health and CMV-seronegative. The V gene is TRBV27, the J gene TRBJ2-5; D is possibly TRBD2 (5 bases). The assigned J gene may be wrong: the sequence end matches TRBJ2-7 better. The sample comprised PBMCs. This CDR3 reads CASGSRPYYEQYF. The CDR3, as DNA: TGTGCCAGCGGGAGTAGGCCCTACTACGAGCAGTACTTC.